This is a list of T cell receptor beta chains from one sample in a study of cytomegalovirus exposure and HLA in healthy donors. The table came from immunoSEQ multiplex PCR; TCRdb's copy has only in-frame clones and leaves some out. The sample includes about 130,000 clones, roughly 9.6% seen only once; the top ten take roughly 7%. Sequenced material: PBMCs. The receptors shown here come from a woman in her thirties or forties in good health and CMV-seropositive. Each CDR3 is given with its conserved first and last residue. The order of the fields is V gene, D gene, clone size, J gene, CDR3 protein, CDR3 DNA. A D gene is named only where the DNA matches it firmly. Clone size is shown for a subset of rows, as once, few, many or a class of expanded clone.

TRBV6-5,TRBD1,.,TRBJ1-4,CASSRQGGNEKLFF,TGTGCCAGCAGTCGACAGGGGGGTAATGAAAAACTGTTTTTT
TRBV5-1,TRBD1,few,TRBJ1-2,CASSLGQGVLGYTF,TGCGCCAGCAGCCTGGGACAGGGGGTTCTTGGCTACACCTTC
TRBV20-1,.,.,TRBJ2-2,CSAKGDGELFF,TGCAGTGCTAAGGGGGACGGGGAGCTGTTTTTT
TRBV11-3,.,.,TRBJ2-4,CASSLRQGKNIQYF,TGTGCCAGCAGCTTAAGGCAGGGTAAAAACATTCAGTACTTC
TRBV6-1,.,few,TRBJ1-5,CASSERVGGQPQHF,TGTGCCAGCAGTGAACGGGTAGGAGGCCAGCCCCAGCATTTT
TRBV7-2,.,.,TRBJ1-1,CASSLDHGGTEAFF,TGTGCCAGCAGCTTAGACCATGGGGGGACTGAAGCTTTCTTT
TRBV7-8,.,.,TRBJ1-4,CASSRVGEDNEKLFF,TGTGCCAGCAGCCGCGTGGGGGAGGATAATGAAAAACTGTTTTTT
TRBV5-5,.,few,TRBJ1-1,CASSLAGEVVEAFF,TGTGCCAGCAGCTTGGCCGGGGAGGTGGTTGAAGCTTTCTTT
TRBV9,.,.,TRBJ2-7,CASSVGPQGYEQYF,TGTGCCAGCAGCGTAGGTCCGCAGGGCTACGAGCAGTACTTC
TRBV11-1,TRBD1,.,TRBJ1-1,CASSFGQGRDEAFF,TGTGCCAGCAGCTTCGGACAGGGAAGGGATGAAGCTTTCTTT
TRBV18,.,few,TRBJ1-1,CASSATEGTEAFF,TGTGCCAGCTCAGCCACAGAGGGCACTGAAGCTTTCTTT
TRBV19,TRBD1,.,TRBJ2-1,CASSITGESYNEQFF,TGTGCCAGTAGTATAACAGGGGAATCCTACAATGAGCAGTTCTTC
TRBV11-2,.,few,TRBJ1-6,CASSPRRDSPLHF,TGTGCCAGCAGCCCTCGACGGGATTCACCCCTCCACTTT
TRBV5-4,.,.,TRBJ1-2,CASSLVGAGEFYGYTF,TGTGCCAGCAGCTTGGTTGGCGCTGGGGAGTTTTATGGCTACACCTTC
TRBV5-6,.,few,TRBJ2-3,CASRENGVGLDTQYF,TGTGCCAGCAGGGAAAACGGGGTGGGATTAGATACGCAGTATTTT
TRBV29-1,TRBD2,few,TRBJ2-5,CSVGLAGETQYF,TGCAGCGTGGGACTAGCGGGGGAGACCCAGTACTTC
TRBV29-1,.,.,TRBJ2-7,CSVGSGRSYEQYF,TGCAGCGTTGGGTCAGGGCGATCCTACGAGCAGTACTTC
TRBV6-1,.,.,TRBJ2-5,CASRRDQETQYF,TGTGCCAGCAGACGCGACCAAGAGACCCAGTACTTC
TRBV19,TRBD2,.,TRBJ2-3,CASSLGLALSTDTQYF,TGTGCCAGTAGTTTGGGACTAGCGCTGAGCACAGATACGCAGTATTTT
TRBV7-3,.,.,TRBJ1-3,CASSLGPGAGNTIYF,TGTGCCAGCAGCTTAGGTCCAGGGGCTGGAAACACCATATATTTT
TRBV5-1,.,few,TRBJ2-2,CASSLGRLQNTGELFF,TGCGCCAGCAGCTTGGGCAGACTACAGAACACCGGGGAGCTGTTTTTT
TRBV7-2,.,.,TRBJ1-3,CASSPDRRNTIYF,TGTGCCAGCAGCCCCGACAGGAGAAACACCATATATTTT
TRBV5-1,.,once,TRBJ2-4,CASSLEVAVNIQYF,TGCGCCAGCAGCTTGGAAGTAGCGGTGAACATTCAGTACTTC
TRBV6-5,TRBD1,.,TRBJ1-1,CASSYSGTGETEAFF,TGTGCCAGCAGTTACTCGGGGACAGGGGAGACTGAAGCTTTCTTT
TRBV19,TRBD1,.,TRBJ1-2,CASSPTGVRGYTF,TGTGCCAGTAGTCCGACAGGGGTTCGGGGCTACACCTTC
TRBV27,.,.,TRBJ2-7,CASSLSRYREQYF,TGTGCCAGCAGTTTGTCCCGTTATCGCGAGCAGTACTTC
TRBV7-3,.,few,TRBJ1-1,CASSLTLAVNTEAFF,TGTGCCAGCAGCTTAACGTTGGCTGTGAACACTGAAGCTTTCTTT
TRBV5-6,TRBD1,.,TRBJ2-7,CASSPLEAGGHEQYF,TGTGCCAGCAGCCCCTTAGAGGCAGGGGGCCACGAGCAGTACTTC
TRBV27,TRBD1,.,TRBJ2-2,CASSLGGQGAGELFF,TGTGCCAGCTCCCTGGGGGGACAGGGGGCCGGGGAGCTGTTTTTT
TRBV5-1,TRBD2,.,TRBJ2-1,CASSLGLAGRSYNEQFF,TGCGCCAGCAGCTTGGGACTAGCGGGGCGATCCTACAATGAGCAGTTCTTC
TRBV5-4,.,few,TRBJ1-1,CASSSKLNTEAFF,TGTGCCAGCAGCTCAAAATTGAACACTGAAGCTTTCTTT
TRBV5-1,TRBD1,few,TRBJ1-2,CASSSSTGAHGYTF,TGCGCCAGCAGCTCCTCCACAGGGGCGCATGGCTACACCTTC
TRBV19,TRBD2,.,TRBJ2-2,CASSIGGANGELFF,TGTGCCAGTAGTATCGGGGGGGCCAACGGGGAGCTGTTTTTT
TRBV10-3,.,.,TRBJ1-1,CAIRSSENTEAFF,TGTGCCATCAGGTCCAGCGAGAACACTGAAGCTTTCTTT
TRBV10-2,TRBD1,.,TRBJ2-3,CASWDRGEAGTDTQYF,TGCGCCAGCTGGGACAGGGGGGAGGCGGGCACAGATACGCAGTATTTT
TRBV29-1,.,.,TRBJ2-1,CSVEEQGVYNEQFF,TGCAGCGTTGAGGAACAGGGCGTTTACAATGAGCAGTTCTTC
TRBV5-4,.,few,TRBJ2-1,CASNRGAGVDSYNEQFF,TGTGCCAGCAACCGGGGGGCGGGGGTAGACTCCTACAATGAGCAGTTCTTC
TRBV4-1,.,.,TRBJ1-5,CASSLEGGAGQPQHF,TGCGCCAGCAGCCTCGAGGGGGGGGCTGGGCAGCCCCAGCATTTT
TRBV5-1,.,few,TRBJ2-7,CASTPGGTAYEQYF,TGCGCCAGCACCCCGGGCGGGACAGCTTACGAGCAGTACTTC
TRBV5-1,.,few,TRBJ1-2,CASSLGPQGDGYTF,TGCGCCAGCAGCTTGGGTCCACAAGGAGATGGCTACACCTTC
TRBV5-4,TRBD1,few,TRBJ1-6,CASSRAGQLNSPLHF,TGTGCCAGCAGCCGGGCGGGACAGTTGAATTCACCCCTCCACTTT
TRBV29-1,.,.,TRBJ2-3,CSVLGQPSTDTQYF,TGCAGCGTATTAGGACAGCCTAGCACAGATACGCAGTATTTT